This record looks at one T cell receptor beta chain sequence and its context. No cognate antigen has been identified for it. Base quality data are lacking; no much larger clone is found one base away. Library method: the immunoSEQ multiplex PCR assay. TCRdb stores this immuneACCESS table with in-frame sequences only. Part of the clones is absent; in the studies checked, under half of the shortfall reflects unresolved V genes, and no reason is known for the rest. The sample has tens of thousands of clones on record, under 95% of them singletons. The top ten clones comprise roughly 0.91% of the sample. These data come from a study of T cell changes during pregnancy in multiple sclerosis (dated by TCRdb to between 2017 and 2020). Turning to the overall study: The study examined how the T cell repertoire changed over the course of pregnancy in women with multiple sclerosis.

The junction shows trimming of 1 base on V and 0 bases on J, plus 7 bases between the germline ends. Via the germline V gene, CDR1 is LGHNA and CDR2 YSLEER. Taken from cysteine to phenylalanine, the CDR3 has 14 residues. CDR3 DNA is the only sequence kept; it has 42 bases, read in frame from the first base. In this chain, TRBV4-3 is recombined with TRBJ2-7, with the D gene not clear enough to name. Sequencing used peripheral blood, obtained before pregnancy. This TCR came from a female donor with multiple sclerosis, enrolled in a pregnancy study. The DNA sequence is given as TGCGCCAGCAGCCAAGGAACATACTCCTACGAGCAGTACTTC. Its protein is CASSQGTYSYEQYF.